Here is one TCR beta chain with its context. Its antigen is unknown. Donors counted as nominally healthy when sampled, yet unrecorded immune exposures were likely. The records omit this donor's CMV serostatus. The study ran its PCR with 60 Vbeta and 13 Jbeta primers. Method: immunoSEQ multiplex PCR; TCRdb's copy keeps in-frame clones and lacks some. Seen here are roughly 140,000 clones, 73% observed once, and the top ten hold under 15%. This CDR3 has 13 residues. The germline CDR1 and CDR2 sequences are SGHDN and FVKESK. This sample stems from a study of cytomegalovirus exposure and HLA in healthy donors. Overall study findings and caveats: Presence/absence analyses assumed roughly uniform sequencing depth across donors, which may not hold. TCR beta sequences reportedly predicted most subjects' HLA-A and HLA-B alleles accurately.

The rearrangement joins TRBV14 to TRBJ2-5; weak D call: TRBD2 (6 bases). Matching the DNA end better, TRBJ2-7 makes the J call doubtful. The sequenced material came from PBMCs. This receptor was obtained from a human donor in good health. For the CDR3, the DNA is TGTGCCAGCAGGGAACTAGCTGGCCACGAGCAGTACTTC. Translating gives CASRELAGHEQYF.